The sequence of this TCR beta chain was determined in a study of blood T cell repertoires in COVID-19. Study background: Acute and convalescent COVID-19 specimens originated in the United States, Italy and Spain. Nucleic acid was either cDNA or gDNA, and it came from T cells, B-cell-depleted T cells, or PBMCs.

Original analysis: Nucleated cell counts were estimated from reference gene primer amplification. Produced via immunoSEQ multiplex PCR; TCRdb's table is partial and in-frame only. V, J and clone size are those of that table, while D and trimming were read from the DNA. The table shows tens of thousands of clones, with about 81% occurring only once. The trim removed 5 bases at V and 5 bases at J, leaving 13 bases unmatched. The germline V gene has CDR1 MDHEN and CDR2 SYDVKM. The CDR3 is 17 amino acids. The origin of this receptor is a human donor in a cohort sampled during active COVID-19. This sequence joins TRBV28 and TRBJ2-7; 12 nucleotides agree with TRBD2. The sequencing input was peripheral blood. CDR3 amino acids: CASSPRRLAGVVHEQYF. As DNA, the CDR3 is TGTGCCAGCAGTCCTAGGAGACTAGCGGGAGTAGTCCACGAGCAGTACTTC.